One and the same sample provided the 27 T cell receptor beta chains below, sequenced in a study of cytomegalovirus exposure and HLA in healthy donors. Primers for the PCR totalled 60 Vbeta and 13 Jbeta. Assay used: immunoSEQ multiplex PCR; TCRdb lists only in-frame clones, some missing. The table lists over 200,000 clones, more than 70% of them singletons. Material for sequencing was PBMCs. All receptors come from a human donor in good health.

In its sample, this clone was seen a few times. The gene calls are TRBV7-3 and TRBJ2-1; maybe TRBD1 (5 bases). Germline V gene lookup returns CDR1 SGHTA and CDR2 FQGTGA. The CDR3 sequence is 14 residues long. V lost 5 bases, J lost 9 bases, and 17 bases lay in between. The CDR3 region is CASSRTARVGEQFF. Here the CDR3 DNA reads TGTGCCAGCAGCCGAACAGCCAGGGTAGGTGAGCAGTTCTTC.

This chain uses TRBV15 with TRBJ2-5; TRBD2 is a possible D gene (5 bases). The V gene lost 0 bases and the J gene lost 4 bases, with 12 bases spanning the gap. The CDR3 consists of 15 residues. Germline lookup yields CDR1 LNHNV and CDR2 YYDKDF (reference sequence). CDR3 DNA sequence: TGTGCCACCAGCAGAGATAACGCAGGAGGAGAGACCCAGTACTTC. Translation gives CATSRDNAGGETQYF.

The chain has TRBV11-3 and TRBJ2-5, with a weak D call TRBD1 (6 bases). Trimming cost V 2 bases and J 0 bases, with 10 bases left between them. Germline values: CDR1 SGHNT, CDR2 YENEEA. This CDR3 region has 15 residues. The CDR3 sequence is CASSLRGTNQETQYF. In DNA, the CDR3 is TGTGCCAGCAGCTTAAGGGGGACCAACCAAGAGACCCAGTACTTC.

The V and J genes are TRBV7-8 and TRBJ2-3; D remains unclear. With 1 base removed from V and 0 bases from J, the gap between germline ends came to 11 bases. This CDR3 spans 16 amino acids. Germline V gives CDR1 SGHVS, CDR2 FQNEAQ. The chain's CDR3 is CASSLEQYSSTDTQYF. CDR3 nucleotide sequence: TGTGCCAGCAGCTTAGAACAGTACTCTAGCACAGATACGCAGTATTTT.

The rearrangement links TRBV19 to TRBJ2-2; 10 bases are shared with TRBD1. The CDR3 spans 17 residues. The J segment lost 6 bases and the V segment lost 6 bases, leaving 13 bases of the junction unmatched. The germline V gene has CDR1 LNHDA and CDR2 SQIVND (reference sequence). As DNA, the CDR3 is TGTGCCAGTAGCTCCTTGGACAGGGGGTATACGGCCGGGGAGCTGTTTTTT. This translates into CASSSLDRGYTAGELFF.

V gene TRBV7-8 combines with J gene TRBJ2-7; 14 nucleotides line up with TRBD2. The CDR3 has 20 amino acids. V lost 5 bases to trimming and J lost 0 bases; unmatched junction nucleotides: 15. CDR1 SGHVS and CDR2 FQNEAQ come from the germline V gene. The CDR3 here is CASSPGGGTSGSSHSYEQYF. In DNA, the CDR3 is TGTGCCAGCAGCCCAGGTGGGGGGACTAGCGGGAGTTCACACTCCTACGAGCAGTACTTC.

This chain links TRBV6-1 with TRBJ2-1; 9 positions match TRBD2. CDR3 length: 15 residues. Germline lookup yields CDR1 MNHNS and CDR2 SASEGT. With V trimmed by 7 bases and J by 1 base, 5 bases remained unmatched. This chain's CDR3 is CASKISGSSYNEQFF. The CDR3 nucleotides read TGTGCCAGCAAAATTAGCGGGAGTTCCTACAATGAGCAGTTCTTC.

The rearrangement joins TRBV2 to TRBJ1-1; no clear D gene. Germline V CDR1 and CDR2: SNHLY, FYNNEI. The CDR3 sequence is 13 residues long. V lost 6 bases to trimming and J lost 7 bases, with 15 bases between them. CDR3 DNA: TGTGCCAGCAGGGAGCAGGAGGGTATTGAAGCTTTCTTT. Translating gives CASREQEGIEAFF.

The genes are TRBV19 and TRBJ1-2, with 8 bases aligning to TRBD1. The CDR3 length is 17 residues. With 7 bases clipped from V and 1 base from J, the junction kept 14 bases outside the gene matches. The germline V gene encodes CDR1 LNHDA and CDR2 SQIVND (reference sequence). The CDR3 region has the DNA TGTGCCAGTACCCCGTTGGACAGGGCCTCACTTAACTATGGCTACACCTTC. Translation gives CASTPLDRASLNYGYTF.

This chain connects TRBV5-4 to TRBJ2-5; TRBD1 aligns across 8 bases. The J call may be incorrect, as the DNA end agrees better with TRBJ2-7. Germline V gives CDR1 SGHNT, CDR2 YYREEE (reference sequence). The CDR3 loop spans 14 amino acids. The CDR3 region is CASSTPGQVHEQYF. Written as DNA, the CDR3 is TGTGCCAGCAGCACACCGGGACAGGTCCACGAGCAGTACTTC.

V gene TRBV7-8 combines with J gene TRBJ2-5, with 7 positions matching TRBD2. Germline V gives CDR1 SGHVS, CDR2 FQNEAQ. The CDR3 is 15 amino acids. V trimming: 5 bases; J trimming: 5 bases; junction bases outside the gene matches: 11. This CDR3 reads CASSPEAGRGETQYF. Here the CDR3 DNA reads TGTGCCAGCAGCCCCGAGGCGGGGCGGGGGGAGACCCAGTACTTC. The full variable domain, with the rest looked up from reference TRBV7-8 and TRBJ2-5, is GAGVSQSPRYKVAKRGQDVALRCDPISGHVSLFWYQQALGQGPEFLTYFQNEAQLDKSGLPSDRFFAERPEGSVSTLKIQRTQQEDSAVYLCASSPEAGRGETQYFGPGTRLLVL.

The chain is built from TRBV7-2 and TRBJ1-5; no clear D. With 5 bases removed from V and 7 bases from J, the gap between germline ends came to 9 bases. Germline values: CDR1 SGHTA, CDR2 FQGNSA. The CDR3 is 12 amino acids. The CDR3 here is CASSPTNQPQHF. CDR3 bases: TGTGCCAGCAGCCCGACAAACCAGCCCCAGCATTTT.

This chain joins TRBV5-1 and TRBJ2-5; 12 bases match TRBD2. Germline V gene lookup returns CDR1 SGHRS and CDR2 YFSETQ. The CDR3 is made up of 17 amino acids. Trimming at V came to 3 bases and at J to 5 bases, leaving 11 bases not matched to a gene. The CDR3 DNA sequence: TGCGCCAGCAGCTGGGGCCGGACTAGCGGGACTGGGGAGACCCAGTACTTC. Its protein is CASSWGRTSGTGETQYF.

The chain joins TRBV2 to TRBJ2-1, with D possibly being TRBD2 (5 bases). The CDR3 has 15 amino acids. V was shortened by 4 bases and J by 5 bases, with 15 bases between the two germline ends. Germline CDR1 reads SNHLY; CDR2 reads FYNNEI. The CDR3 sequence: CASSGSQLAHNEQFF. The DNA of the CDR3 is TGTGCCAGCAGTGGGTCACAGCTAGCCCACAATGAGCAGTTCTTC. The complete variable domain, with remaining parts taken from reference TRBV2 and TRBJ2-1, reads EPEVTQTPSHQVTQMGQEVILRCVPISNHLYFYWYRQILGQKVEFLVSFYNNEISEKSEIFDDQFSVERPDGSNFTLKIRSTKLEDSAMYFCASSGSQLAHNEQFFGPGTRLTVL.

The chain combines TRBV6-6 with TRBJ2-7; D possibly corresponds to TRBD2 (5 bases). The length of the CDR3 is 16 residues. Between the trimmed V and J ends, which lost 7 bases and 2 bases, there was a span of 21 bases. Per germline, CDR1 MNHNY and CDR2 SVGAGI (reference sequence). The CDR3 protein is CASTRSLAGPTYEQYF. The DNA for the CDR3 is TGTGCCAGCACCAGGAGTCTGGCGGGTCCCACCTACGAGCAGTACTTC.

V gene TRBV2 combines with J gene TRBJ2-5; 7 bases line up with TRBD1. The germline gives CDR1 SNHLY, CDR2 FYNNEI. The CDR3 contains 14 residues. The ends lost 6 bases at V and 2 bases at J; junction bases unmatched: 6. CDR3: CASSYRGYQETQYF. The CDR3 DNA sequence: TGTGCCAGCAGCTACAGGGGTTATCAAGAGACCCAGTACTTC. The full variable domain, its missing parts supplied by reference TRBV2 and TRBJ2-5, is EPEVTQTPSHQVTQMGQEVILRCVPISNHLYFYWYRQILGQKVEFLVSFYNNEISEKSEIFDDQFSVERPDGSNFTLKIRSTKLEDSAMYFCASSYRGYQETQYFGPGTRLLVL.

CDR3 DNA sequence: TGTGCCAGCAGCCCTAAGAATCCAGGGCAGACCCAGTACTTC. The encoded protein is CASSPKNPGQTQYF. V and J are TRBV14 and TRBJ2-5; D might be TRBD1 (5 bases). The germline V gene encodes CDR1 SGHDN and CDR2 FVKESK. V was shortened by 4 bases and J by 6 bases, with 15 bases between the two germline ends. There are 14 residues in the CDR3.

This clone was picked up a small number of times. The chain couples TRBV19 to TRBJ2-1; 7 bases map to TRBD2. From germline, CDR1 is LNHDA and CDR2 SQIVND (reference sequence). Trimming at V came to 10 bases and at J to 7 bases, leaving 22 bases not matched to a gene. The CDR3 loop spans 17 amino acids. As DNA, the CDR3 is TGTGCCACCACCCCCCTTGGGGAGGGCGGGGGTAGGAATGAGCAGTTCTTC. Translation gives CATTPLGEGGGRNEQFF.

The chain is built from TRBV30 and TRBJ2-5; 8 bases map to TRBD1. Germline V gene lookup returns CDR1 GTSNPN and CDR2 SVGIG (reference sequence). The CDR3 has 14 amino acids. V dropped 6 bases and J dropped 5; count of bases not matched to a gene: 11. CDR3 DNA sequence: TGTGCCTGCGGACTGGGACAGGCCGGCGAGACCCAGTACTTC. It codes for CACGLGQAGETQYF.

This chain's CDR3 is CASSHARMGVTGELFF. CDR3 bases: TGTGCCAGCAGCCATGCGAGGATGGGTGTGACCGGGGAGCTGTTTTTT. This chain joins TRBV7-8 and TRBJ2-2; D ambiguous. The CDR3 is 16 residues long. Germline CDR1 and CDR2: SGHVS and FQNEAQ. Trimming stripped 5 bases from V and 5 bases from J, with 18 bases between.

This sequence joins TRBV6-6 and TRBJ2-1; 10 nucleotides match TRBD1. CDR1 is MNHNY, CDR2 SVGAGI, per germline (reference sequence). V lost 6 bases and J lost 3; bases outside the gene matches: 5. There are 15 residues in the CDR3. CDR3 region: CASRAGTGDYNEQFF. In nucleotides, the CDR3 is TGTGCCAGCAGGGCCGGGACAGGGGACTACAATGAGCAGTTCTTC.

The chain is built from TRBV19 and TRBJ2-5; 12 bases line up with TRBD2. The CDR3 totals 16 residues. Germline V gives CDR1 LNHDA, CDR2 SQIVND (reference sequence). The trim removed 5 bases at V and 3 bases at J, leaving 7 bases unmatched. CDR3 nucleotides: TGTGCCAGTAGTTTTCTCAGACTAGCGGGAGAAGAGACCCAGTACTTC. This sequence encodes CASSFLRLAGEETQYF.

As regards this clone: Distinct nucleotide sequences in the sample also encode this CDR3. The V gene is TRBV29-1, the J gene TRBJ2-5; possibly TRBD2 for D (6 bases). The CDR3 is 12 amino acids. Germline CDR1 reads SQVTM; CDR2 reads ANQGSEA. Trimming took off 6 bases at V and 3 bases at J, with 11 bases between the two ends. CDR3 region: CSVLSGEETQYF. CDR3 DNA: TGCAGCGTCCTATCGGGGGAAGAGACCCAGTACTTC.

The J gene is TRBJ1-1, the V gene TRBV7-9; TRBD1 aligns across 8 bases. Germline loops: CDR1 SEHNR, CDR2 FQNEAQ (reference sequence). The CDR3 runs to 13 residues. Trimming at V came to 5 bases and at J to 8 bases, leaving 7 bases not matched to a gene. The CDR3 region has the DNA TGTGCCAGCAGCACTGGGGACAGGCGAGAAGCTTTCTTT. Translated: CASSTGDRREAFF.

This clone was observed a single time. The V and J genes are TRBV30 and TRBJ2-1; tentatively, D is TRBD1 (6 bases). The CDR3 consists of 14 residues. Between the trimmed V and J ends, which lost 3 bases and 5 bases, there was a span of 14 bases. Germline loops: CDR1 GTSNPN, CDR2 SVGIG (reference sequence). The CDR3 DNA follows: TGTGCCTGGAGCGACTATAGGGGGAACAATGAGCAGTTCTTC. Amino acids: CAWSDYRGNNEQFF.

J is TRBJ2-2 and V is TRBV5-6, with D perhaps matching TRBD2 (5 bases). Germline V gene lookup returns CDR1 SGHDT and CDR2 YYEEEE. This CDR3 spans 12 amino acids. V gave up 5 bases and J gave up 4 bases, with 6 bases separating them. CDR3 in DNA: TGTGCCAGCAGGGGGAGCACCGGGGAGCTGTTTTTT. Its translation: CASRGSTGELFF.

CDR3 sequence (DNA): TGTGCCAGCAGCGTAAAAGGGGGCGCTGAAGCTTTCTTT. Translation: CASSVKGGAEAFF. This chain joins TRBV9 and TRBJ1-1, with 7 positions matching TRBD1. This CDR3 contains 13 residues. J was trimmed by 6 bases and V by 1 base; bases with no gene match: 3. From germline, CDR1 is SGDLS and CDR2 YYNGEE.